This T cell receptor beta chain originates from a study of CD8+CD57+ T cells in acquired aplastic anemia. Study-wide background: CD4+ and CD8+ cells, once sorted, gave DNA averaging around 3.4 ug. Study-level findings and limits: CD8+ Simpson's diversity in patients was not significantly different from that in controls. Both patients and controls carried the same twenty-nine CD8+ CDR3 sequences.

CDR3 and TCR beta VDJ profiling relied on genomic DNA as the template. MiXCR, run by TCRdb on the reads, gives a single entry per CDR3 protein. The sample includes approximately 470,000 distinct CDR3 sequences, around 33% seen only once; the top ten take about 0.8%. In regard to this clonotype: The antigen remains undetermined.

Germline assignment: CDR1 SGHVT and CDR2 SQSDAQ. CDR3 size: 15 residues. The V gene lost 4 bases and the J gene lost 0 bases, with 10 bases spanning the gap. Only patients with CD8+CD57+ cell expansion on flow cytometry were chosen for sequencing. No therapy had been given to the patients at the time of blood sampling. The sequence came from a human donor with aplastic anemia. This sequence joins TRBV7-4 and TRBJ1-3; D is uncertain. The sample comprised sorted CD4+, CD8+, or CD8+CD57+ T cells (not recorded which) from PBMCs. This CDR3 is CASSSLGSSGNTIYF. In DNA form, the CDR3 reads TGTGCCAGCAGCTCATTGGGCAGCTCTGGAAACACCATATATTTT.